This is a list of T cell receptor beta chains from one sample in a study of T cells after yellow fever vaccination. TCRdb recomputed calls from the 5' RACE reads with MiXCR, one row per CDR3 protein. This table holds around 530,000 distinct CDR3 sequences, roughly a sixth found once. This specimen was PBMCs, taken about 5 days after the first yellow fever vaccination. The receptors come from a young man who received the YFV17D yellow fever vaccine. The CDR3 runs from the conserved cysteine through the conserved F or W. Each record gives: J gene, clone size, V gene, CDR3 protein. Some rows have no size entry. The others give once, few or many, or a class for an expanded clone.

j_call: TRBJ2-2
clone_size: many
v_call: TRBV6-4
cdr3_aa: CASSDSDRHTGELFF

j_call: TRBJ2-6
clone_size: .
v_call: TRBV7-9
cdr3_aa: CASSFMSSGANVLTF

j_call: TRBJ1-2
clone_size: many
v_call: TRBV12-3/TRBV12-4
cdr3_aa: CASSSQGANYGYTF

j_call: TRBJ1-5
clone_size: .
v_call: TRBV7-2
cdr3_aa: CASSLVDGNQPQHF

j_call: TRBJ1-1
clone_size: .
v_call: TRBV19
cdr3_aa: CASSKRDRGITEAFF

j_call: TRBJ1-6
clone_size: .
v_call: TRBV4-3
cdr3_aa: CASSEDPGRSPLHF

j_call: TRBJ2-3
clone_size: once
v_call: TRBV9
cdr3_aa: CASSVATSLDTQYF

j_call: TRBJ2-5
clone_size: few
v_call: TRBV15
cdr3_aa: CATSRGLGVVGETQYF

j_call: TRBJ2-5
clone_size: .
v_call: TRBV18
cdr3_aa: CASSPPMSSGWETQYF

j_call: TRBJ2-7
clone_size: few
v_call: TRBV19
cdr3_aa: CASRRPGQRSYEQYF

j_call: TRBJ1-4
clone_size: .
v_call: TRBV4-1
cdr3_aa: CASSQPSGSGSGKLFF

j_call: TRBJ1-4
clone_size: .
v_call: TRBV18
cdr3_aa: CASSYYQIATNEKLFF

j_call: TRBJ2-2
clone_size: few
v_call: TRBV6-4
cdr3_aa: CASIKTGQGLDTGELFF

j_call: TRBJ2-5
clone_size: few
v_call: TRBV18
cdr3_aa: CASSPGEKETQYF

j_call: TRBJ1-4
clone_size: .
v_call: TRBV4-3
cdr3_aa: CASSLELGEKLFF

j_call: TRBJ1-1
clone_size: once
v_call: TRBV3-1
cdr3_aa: CASSPQGRGRRAFF

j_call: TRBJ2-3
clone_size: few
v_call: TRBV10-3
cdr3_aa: CAISEDRGGDTQYF

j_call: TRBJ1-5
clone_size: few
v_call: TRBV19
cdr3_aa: CASLGRGHQPQHF

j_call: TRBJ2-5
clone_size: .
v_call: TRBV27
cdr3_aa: CASSRFYRDKETQYF

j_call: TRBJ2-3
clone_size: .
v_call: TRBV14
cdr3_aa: CASSPKGSSTDTQYF

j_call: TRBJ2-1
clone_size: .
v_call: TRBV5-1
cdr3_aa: CASSLEVAAEYNEQFF

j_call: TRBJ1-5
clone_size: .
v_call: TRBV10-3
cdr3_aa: CAISQSGRAWDQPQHF

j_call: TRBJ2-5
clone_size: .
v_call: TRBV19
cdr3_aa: CASSNERGGQGETQYF

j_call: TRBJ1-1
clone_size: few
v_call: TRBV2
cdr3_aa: CASGGGATEAFF

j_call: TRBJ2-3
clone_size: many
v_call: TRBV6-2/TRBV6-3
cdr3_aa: CASSYSVASTDTQYF

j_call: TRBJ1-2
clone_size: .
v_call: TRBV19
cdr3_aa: CASSMERDLSMVGYTF

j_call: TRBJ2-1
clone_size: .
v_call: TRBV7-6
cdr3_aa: CASSLASLSSYNEQFF

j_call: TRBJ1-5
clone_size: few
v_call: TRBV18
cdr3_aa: CASSPSRTLDQHF

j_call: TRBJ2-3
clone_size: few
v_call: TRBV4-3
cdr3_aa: CASSQGLAGGRSQYF

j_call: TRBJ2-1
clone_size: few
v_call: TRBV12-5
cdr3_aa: CASSSTGTTHEQFF

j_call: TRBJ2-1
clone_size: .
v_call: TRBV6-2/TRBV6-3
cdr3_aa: CASSGVGLAGGGEQFF

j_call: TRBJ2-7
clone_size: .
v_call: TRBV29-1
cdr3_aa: CSVEDVGRGYEQYF

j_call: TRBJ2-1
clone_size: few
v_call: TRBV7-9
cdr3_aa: CASSSTGLPSSYNEQFF

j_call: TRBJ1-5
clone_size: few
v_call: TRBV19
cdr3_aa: CASSNLGSSGNQPQHF

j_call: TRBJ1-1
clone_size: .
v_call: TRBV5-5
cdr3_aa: CASSLERQGRNTEAFF

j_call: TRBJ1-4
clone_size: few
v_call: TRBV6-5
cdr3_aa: CASSSYRGATNEKLFF

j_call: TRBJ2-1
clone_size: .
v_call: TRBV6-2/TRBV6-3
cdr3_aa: CATQEVNEQFF

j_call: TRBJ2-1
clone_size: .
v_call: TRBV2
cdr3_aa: CASSGQGVHEQFF

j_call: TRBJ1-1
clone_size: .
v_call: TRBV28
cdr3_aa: CASSPQGGRRDTEVFF

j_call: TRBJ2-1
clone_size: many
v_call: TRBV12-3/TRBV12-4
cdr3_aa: CASTSTVAGGAGNEQFF

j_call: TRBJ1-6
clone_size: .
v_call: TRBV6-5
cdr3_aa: CASSLVPPNSPLHF

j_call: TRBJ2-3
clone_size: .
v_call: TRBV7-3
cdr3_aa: CASSLNPKDTQYF

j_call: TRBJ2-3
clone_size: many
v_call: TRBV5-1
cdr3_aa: CASSPDRGKDTQYF

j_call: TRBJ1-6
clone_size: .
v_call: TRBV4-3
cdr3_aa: CASSQDNGQGRGPLHF

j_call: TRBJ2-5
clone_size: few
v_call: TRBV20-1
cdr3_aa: CSASRRLWETQYF

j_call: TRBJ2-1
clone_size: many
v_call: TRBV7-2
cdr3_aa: CASSLTAGDYNEQFF